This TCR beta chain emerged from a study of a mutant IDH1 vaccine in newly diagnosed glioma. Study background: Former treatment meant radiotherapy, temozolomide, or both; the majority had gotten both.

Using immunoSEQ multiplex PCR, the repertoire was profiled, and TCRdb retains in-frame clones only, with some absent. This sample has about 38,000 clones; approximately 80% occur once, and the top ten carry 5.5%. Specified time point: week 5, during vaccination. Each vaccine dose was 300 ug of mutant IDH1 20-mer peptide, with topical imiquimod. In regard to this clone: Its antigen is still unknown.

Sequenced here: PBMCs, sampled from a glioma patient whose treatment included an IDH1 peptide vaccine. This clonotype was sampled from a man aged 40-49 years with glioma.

The CDR3 protein is CASSLSVGDVNTYEQYF. In DNA, the CDR3 is TGTGCCAGCAGTTTATCGGTGGGGGACGTGAACACCTACGAGCAGTACTTC. The J gene is TRBJ2-7, the V gene TRBV27; D possibly matches TRBD1 or TRBD2 (5 bases each). Per germline, CDR1 MNHEY and CDR2 SMNVEV (reference sequence). Trimming removed 0 bases at V and 2 bases at J, with 17 bases between. There are 17 residues in the CDR3.